The 3 T cell receptor beta chains listed next were all sequenced from one sample in a study of blood T cell repertoires in COVID-19. This table comes from immunoSEQ multiplex PCR, and its TCRdb copy is limited to in-frame clones, with some not included. The sample lists fewer than 250,000 clones, 85% to 90% occurring once. The sequencing input was peripheral blood. Receptors were obtained from a man aged 45 to 65 with acute or convalescent COVID-19.

The chain carries TRBV15 and TRBJ1-4, with 8 bases aligning to TRBD1. V gave up 3 bases and J gave up 3 bases; unmatched junction bases: 3. Per the germline V gene, CDR1 is LNHNV and CDR2 is YYDKDF (reference sequence). The CDR3 consists of 15 residues. The CDR3 nucleotides read TGTGCCACCAGCAGCCGGGACAGGTCTAATGAAAAACTGTTTTTT. Its protein product is CATSSRDRSNEKLFF.

The rearrangement uses TRBV18 and TRBJ1-6, with unresolved D. Deletions cut 4 bases from V and 3 bases from J, with 7 bases between. The CDR3 is 14 amino acids. CDR1 and CDR2 (germline): KGHSH, LQKENI. The CDR3: CASSREGYNSPLHF. In nucleotides, the CDR3 is TGTGCCAGCTCACGGGAGGGCTATAATTCACCCCTCCACTTT. Full variable domain (outside the CDR3, taken from reference TRBV18 and TRBJ1-6): NAGVMQNPRHLVRRRGQEARLRCSPMKGHSHVYWYRQLPEEGLKFMVYLQKENIIDESGMPKERFSAEFPKEGPSILRIQQVVRGDSAAYFCASSREGYNSPLHFGNGTRLTVT.

This chain connects TRBV29-1 to TRBJ2-1, with D possibly being TRBD1 (5 bases). This CDR3 spans 12 amino acids. Trimming shortened V by 7 bases and J by 3 bases, and 10 bases separated the two germline ends. Looked up from germline, CDR1 is SQVTM and CDR2 is ANQGSEA. The CDR3 nucleotides are TGCAGCGCCCACGGACACTACAATGAGCAGTTCTTC. Residues: CSAHGHYNEQFF.